This section outlines one TCR beta chain sequence together with its context. This entry comes from a study of blood T cell repertoires in COVID-19. The data were produced by immunoSEQ multiplex PCR, yet TCRdb's version contains in-frame clones alone and is incomplete. The table lists hundreds of thousands of clones, nearly 90% of them singletons, with roughly 1% in the top ten. Recruited during active infection, patients (from Seattle) were subsequently followed longitudinally. V was clipped by 3 bases and J by 9 bases, with 23 bases between them. The CDR3 totals 16 residues. Germline values: CDR1 SEHNR, CDR2 FQNEAQ (reference sequence).

This TCR came from a man aged 18 to 35 with COVID-19, enrolled during active disease. The sample taken for sequencing was peripheral blood. The chain is built from TRBV7-9 and TRBJ2-5, with D tentatively TRBD1 (5 bases). In nucleotides, the CDR3 is TGTGCCAGCAGCTTTTCGACGCAGGGTGGGCAAATGGCCCAGTACTTC. Its translation: CASSFSTQGGQMAQYF.